This TCR beta chain came from a study of cytomegalovirus exposure and HLA in healthy donors. Overall study context: From roughly 180 million T cells, an earlier analysis saw 100 million to 140 million unique TCR beta sequences. Study-level findings and limits: It emerged from a later analysis that several of the most significant clusters appeared to be linked to common viral pathogens. Data from an earlier analysis indicated that most TCR beta V segments were productive either about 87% or about 30% of the time.

PCR involved 60 Vbeta and 13 Jbeta primers. Assay: immunoSEQ multiplex PCR; the TCRdb copy retains only in-frame clones and omits some. This table holds tens of thousands of clones, about 70% found once. Trimming shortened V by 3 bases and J by 7 bases, and 8 bases separated the two germline ends. The CDR3 loop spans 11 amino acids. Germline V gene data show CDR1 as SQVTM and CDR2 as ANQGSEA. With regard to this clone: Its antigen is not identified.

The specimen was PBMCs. The origin of this receptor is a woman in her thirties in good health and CMV-seropositive. V is TRBV29-1 and J is TRBJ2-3; D remains unclear. CDR3 amino acids: CSVDLRNTQYF. In DNA form, the CDR3 reads TGCAGCGTTGACTTGAGGAATACGCAGTATTTT.